In this sample, the clone carrying this TCR beta chain turned up a few times. V dropped 2 bases and J dropped 8 bases, with 24 bases sitting between them. Germline CDR1 reads MNHNS; CDR2 reads SASEGT. The length of the CDR3 is 17 residues. The data were obtained in a study of beta chain features in type 1 diabetes. All of the isolated RNA was reverse transcribed, so expressed TCRB transcripts were sequenced. Measured with immunoSEQ multiplex PCR; TCRdb has only the in-frame clones, and not every one. The sample shows about 140,000 clones, around a tenth of them seen only once. Blood was drawn once from each donor into heparinised tubes. The draws averaged about 0.12 L.

The rearrangement uses TRBV6-1 and TRBJ1-2; unclear D gene. The specimen was central memory CD4+ T cells from blood. The receptor was derived from a woman in her thirties or forties in good health. The DNA for the CDR3 is TGTGCCAGCAGTGAACTAGGTGGGAGGTCCTGGGTTGAAGGCTACACCTTC. It codes for CASSELGGRSWVEGYTF.